One sample yielded the 14 T cell receptor beta chains listed below, sequenced in a study of blood T cells in healthy people across ages. For the second PCR, which ran for 7 to 11 cycles, a sample-barcoded 5' primer and a J-beta primer mix were used. Each CDR3 protein gets one entry after TCRdb re-called the 5' RACE reads with MiXCR. The profile shows 650,000 to 800,000 distinct CDR3 sequences, around 43% of them singletons. The sequencing input was blood. Every receptor here comes from a man aged 55 to 70 in good health.

This clonotype was counted only a few times. The gene calls are TRBV7-2 and TRBJ2-5; TRBD1 aligns across 7 bases. The germline V gene encodes CDR1 SGHTA and CDR2 FQGNSA. V lost 5 bases and J lost 9; bases outside the gene matches: 12. This CDR3 is 14 amino acids long. Here the CDR3 DNA reads TGTGCCAGCAGCAGGGGGCAGGGTAAAATGCCCCAGTACTTC. This translates into CASSRGQGKMPQYF.

The chain carries TRBV10-3 and TRBJ2-1, with D possibly matching TRBD2 (6 bases). The germline V gene encodes CDR1 ENHRY and CDR2 SYGVKD. This CDR3 comprises 16 residues. V was clipped by 0 bases and J by 13 bases, with 22 bases between them. The chain's CDR3 is CAISESPLRGGKTQFF. CDR3 DNA: TGTGCCATCAGTGAGTCCCCCTTGCGGGGCGGGAAGACCCAGTTCTTC.

This clonotype was observed a few times. The rearrangement uses TRBV3-1 and TRBJ1-2; D uncertain. CDR3 length: 15 amino acids. The germline V gene encodes CDR1 LGHDT and CDR2 YNNKEL (reference sequence). V was shortened by 0 bases and J by 4 bases, with 12 bases between the two germline ends. DNA of the CDR3: TGTGCCAGCAGCCAAGATGCGGGCAATGCCTATGGCTACACCTTC. It specifies CASSQDAGNAYGYTF.

V is TRBV9 and J is TRBJ2-3, with TRBD2 matching over 8 bases. The CDR3 contains 16 residues. Per germline, CDR1 SGDLS and CDR2 YYNGEE. The V and J ends lost 0 bases and 6 bases, in that order; junction bases with no gene match: 9. CDR3 region: CASSVAGGPRGDTQYF. The CDR3 DNA follows: TGTGCCAGCAGCGTAGCGGGGGGGCCTCGTGGGGATACGCAGTATTTT.

About this clonotype itself: A much larger clone is a single base away; this may be a read error. V gene TRBV29-1 combines with J gene TRBJ2-3; tentatively, D is TRBD1 or TRBD2 (6 bases each). The V gene's germline CDR1 is SQVTM and CDR2 ANQGSEA. CDR3 length equals 14 residues. The CDR3 coding sequence is TGCAGCGCAGGCACAGGGTATCCGGGGGATACGCGGTATTTT. It yields the protein CSAGTGYPGDTRYF.

The chain employs TRBV15 and TRBJ2-1; 9 nucleotides line up with TRBD2. Germline V lookup: CDR1 LNHNV, CDR2 YYDKDF (reference sequence). Unmatched junction bases numbered 6, after V lost 1 base and J lost 5 bases. The length of the CDR3 is 16 residues. The CDR3 coding sequence is TGTGCCACCAGCAGAGCCCCTAGCGGGGTCCACAATGAGCAGTTCTTC. Translated, it gives CATSRAPSGVHNEQFF.

This chain uses TRBV12-3 or TRBV12-4 with TRBJ2-5; D gene uncertain. The germline V and J ends were trimmed by 4 bases and 5 bases, with 14 bases remaining between them. The CDR3 covers 14 residues. CDR3 sequence: CASSSGLGWETQYF. The CDR3 coding sequence is TGTGCCAGCAGTTCGGGCCTAGGGTGGGAGACCCAGTACTTC.

The V and J genes are TRBV27 and TRBJ1-1; D is ambiguous. Deletions cut 8 bases from V and 10 bases from J, with 17 bases between. The CDR3 has 12 residues. The germline CDR1 and CDR2 sequences are MNHEY and SMNVEV (reference sequence). CDR3 nucleotides: TGTGCCAGCCGTACCGCCGGTGAGCGAGCTTTCTTT. Its translation: CASRTAGERAFF.

This clonotype was counted a few times. V gene TRBV12-3 or TRBV12-4 combines with J gene TRBJ2-3, with TRBD2 as a possible D gene (6 bases). V lost 6 bases, J lost 2 bases, and 12 bases lay in between. The CDR3 is made up of 14 amino acids. CDR3 sequence reads: CASRTELATDTQYF. In nucleotides, the CDR3 is TGTGCCAGCAGGACCGAACTAGCCACAGATACGCAGTATTTT.

This chain joins TRBV12-3 or TRBV12-4 and TRBJ2-4, with TRBD2 identical over 14 bases. The J call may be in error: the DNA end matches TRBJ2-5 better. The CDR3 has 15 amino acids. CDR3 nucleotide sequence: TGTGCCAGCAGTTGGACTAGCGGGGGGTTCGAGACCCAGTACTTC. It is translated as CASSWTSGGFETQYF.

The chain recombines TRBV7-9 with TRBJ2-1; 8 nucleotides align to TRBD1. CDR1 and CDR2 from the germline V gene are SEHNR and FQNEAQ (reference sequence). V shed 0 bases, J shed 6 bases, and the junction held 7 bases outside the gene matches. The CDR3 has 16 residues. In DNA, the CDR3 is TGTGCCAGCAGCTTAGCGGACAGGGCCGAGACCAATGAGCAGTTCTTC. Translation gives CASSLADRAETNEQFF.

The V call is TRBV9, the J call TRBJ1-1; D is unclear. This CDR3 has 14 amino acids. V shed 5 bases and J shed 3 bases, with 14 bases lying between them. Germline V CDR1 and CDR2: SGDLS, YYNGEE. In DNA form, the CDR3 reads TGTGCCAGCAGTCCTAGGACCCCTCACACTGAAGCTTTCTTT. This codes for CASSPRTPHTEAFF.

V is TRBV29-1 and J is TRBJ1-1; unclear D gene. Deletions cut 4 bases from V and 1 base from J, with 10 bases between. The germline CDR1 and CDR2 sequences are SQVTM and ANQGSEA. The CDR3 totals 13 residues. CDR3 protein: CSVVISQNTEAFF. CDR3 coding DNA: TGCAGCGTTGTGATCAGCCAGAACACTGAAGCTTTCTTT.

The table lists this clonotype with a few counts. The chain joins TRBV7-2 to TRBJ2-5; no clear D gene. The V and J ends lost 3 bases and 0 bases respectively, with 8 bases between them. From germline, CDR1 is SGHTA and CDR2 FQGNSA. The CDR3 sequence is 14 residues long. Written as DNA, the CDR3 is TGTGCCAGCAGCTTTTCAGCGTACCAAGAGACCCAGTACTTC. This encodes CASSFSAYQETQYF. Complete variable domain (other parts from reference TRBV7-2 and TRBJ2-5): GAGVSQSPSNKVTEKGKDVELRCDPISGHTALYWYRQSLGQGLEFLIYFQGNSAPDKSGLPSDRFSAERTGGSVSTLTIQRTQQEDSAVYLCASSFSAYQETQYFGPGTRLLVL.